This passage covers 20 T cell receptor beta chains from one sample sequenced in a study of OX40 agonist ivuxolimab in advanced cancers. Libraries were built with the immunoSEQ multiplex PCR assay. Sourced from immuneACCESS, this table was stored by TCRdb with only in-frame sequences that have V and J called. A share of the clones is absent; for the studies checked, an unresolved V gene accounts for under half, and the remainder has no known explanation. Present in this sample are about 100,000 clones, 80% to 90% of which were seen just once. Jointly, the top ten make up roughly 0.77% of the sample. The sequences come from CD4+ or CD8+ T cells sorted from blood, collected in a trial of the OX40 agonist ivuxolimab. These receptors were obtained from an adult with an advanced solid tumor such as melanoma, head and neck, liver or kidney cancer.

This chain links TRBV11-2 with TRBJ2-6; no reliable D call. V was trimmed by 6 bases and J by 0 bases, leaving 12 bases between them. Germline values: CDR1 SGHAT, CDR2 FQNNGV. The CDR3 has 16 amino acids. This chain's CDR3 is CASSFITLSGANVLTF. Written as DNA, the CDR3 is TGTGCCAGCAGTTTCATCACACTCTCTGGGGCCAACGTCCTGACTTTC.

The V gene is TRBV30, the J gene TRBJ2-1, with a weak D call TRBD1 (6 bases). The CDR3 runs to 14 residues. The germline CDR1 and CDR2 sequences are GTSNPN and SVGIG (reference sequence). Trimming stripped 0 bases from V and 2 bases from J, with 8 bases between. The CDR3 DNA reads TGTGCCTGGAGTGTAGGGGGAACCTACAATGAGCAGTTCTTC. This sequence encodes CAWSVGGTYNEQFF.

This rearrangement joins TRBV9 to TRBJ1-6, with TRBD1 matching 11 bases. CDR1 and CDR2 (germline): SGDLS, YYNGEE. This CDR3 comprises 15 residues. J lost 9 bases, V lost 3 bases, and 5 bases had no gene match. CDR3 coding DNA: TGTGCCAGCAGCGACGGACAGGGGGCTGGTTCACCCCTCCACTTT. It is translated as CASSDGQGAGSPLHF.

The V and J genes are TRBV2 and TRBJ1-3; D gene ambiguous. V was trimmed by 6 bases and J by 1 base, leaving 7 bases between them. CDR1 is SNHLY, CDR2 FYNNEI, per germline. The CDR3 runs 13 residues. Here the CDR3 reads CASRIESGNTIYF. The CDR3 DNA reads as TGTGCCAGCAGGATAGAGTCTGGAAACACCATATATTTT.

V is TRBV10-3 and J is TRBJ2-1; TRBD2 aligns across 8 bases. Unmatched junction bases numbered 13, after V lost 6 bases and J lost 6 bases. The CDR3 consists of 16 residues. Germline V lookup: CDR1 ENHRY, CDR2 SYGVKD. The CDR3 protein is CAIRTPSGGGINEQFF. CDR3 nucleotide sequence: TGTGCCATCAGGACCCCCTCGGGGGGGGGTATCAATGAGCAGTTCTTC.

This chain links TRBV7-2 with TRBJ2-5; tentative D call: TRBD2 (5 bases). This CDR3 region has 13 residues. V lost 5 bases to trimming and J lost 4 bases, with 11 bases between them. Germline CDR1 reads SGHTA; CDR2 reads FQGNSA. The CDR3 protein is CASSHGGRETQYF. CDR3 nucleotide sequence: TGTGCCAGCAGCCATGGAGGCCGAGAGACCCAGTACTTC.

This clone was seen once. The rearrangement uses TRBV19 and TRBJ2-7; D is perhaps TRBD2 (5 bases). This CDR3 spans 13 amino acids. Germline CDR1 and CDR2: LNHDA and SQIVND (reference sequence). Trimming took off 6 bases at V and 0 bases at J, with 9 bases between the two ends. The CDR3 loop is CASSDGSSYEQYF. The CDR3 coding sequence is TGTGCCAGTAGCGATGGGAGCTCCTACGAGCAGTACTTC.

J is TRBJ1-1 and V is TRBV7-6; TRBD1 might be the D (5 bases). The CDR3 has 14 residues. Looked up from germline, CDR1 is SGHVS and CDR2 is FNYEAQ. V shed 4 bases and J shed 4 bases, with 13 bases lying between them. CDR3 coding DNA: TGTGCCAGCAGCTCTAATGCCGGGGGCACTGAAGCTTTCTTT. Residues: CASSSNAGGTEAFF.

CDR3 amino acids: CASSWGGGSTEAFF. CDR3 coding DNA: TGTGCCAGCAGCTGGGGTGGAGGGTCTACTGAAGCTTTCTTT. The chain uses TRBV5-4 and TRBJ1-1; D not certain. The germline gives CDR1 SGHNT, CDR2 YYREEE (reference sequence). The CDR3 consists of 14 residues. V lost 3 bases, J lost 5 bases, and 14 bases lay in between.

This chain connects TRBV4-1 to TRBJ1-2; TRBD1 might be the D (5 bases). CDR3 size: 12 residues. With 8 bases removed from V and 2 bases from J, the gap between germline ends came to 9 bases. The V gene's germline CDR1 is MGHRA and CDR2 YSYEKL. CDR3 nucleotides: TGCGCCAGCGGGGGTCAAAACTATGGCTACACCTTC. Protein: CASGGQNYGYTF.

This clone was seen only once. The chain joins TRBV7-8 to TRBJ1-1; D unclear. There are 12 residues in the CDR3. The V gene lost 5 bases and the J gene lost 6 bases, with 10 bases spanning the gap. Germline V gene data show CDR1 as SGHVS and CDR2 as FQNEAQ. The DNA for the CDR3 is TGTGCCAGCAGCGGAGGAGTCGCTGAAGCTTTCTTT. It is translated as CASSGGVAEAFF.

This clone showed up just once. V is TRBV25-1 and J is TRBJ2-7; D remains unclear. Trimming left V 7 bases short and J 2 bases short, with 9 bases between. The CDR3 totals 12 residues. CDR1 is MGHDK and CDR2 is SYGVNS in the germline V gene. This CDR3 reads CASMDRTYEQYF. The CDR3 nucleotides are TGTGCCAGCATGGACCGGACCTACGAGCAGTACTTC.

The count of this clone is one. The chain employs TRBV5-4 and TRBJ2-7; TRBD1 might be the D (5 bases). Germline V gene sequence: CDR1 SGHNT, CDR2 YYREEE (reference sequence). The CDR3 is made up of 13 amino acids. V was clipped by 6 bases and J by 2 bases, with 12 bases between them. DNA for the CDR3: TGTGCCAGCACCTCGACAGCTACCTACGAGCAGTACTTC. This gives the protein CASTSTATYEQYF.

CDR3 loop: CASGTYSSGANVLTF. The CDR3 nucleotides are TGTGCCAGCGGGACCTACTCCTCTGGGGCCAACGTCCTGACTTTC. The chain carries TRBV28 and TRBJ2-6; the D call may be TRBD1 or TRBD2 (5 bases each). Per germline, CDR1 MDHEN and CDR2 SYDVKM. Between the trimmed V and J ends, which lost 8 bases and 0 bases, there was a span of 11 bases. This CDR3 contains 15 residues.

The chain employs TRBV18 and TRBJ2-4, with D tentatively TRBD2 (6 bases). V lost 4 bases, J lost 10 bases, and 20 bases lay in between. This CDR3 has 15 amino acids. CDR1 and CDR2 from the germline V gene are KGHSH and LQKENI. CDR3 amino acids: CASSQPEGLAFIQYF. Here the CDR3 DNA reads TGTGCCAGCTCACAACCGGAGGGTTTGGCTTTTATTCAGTACTTC.

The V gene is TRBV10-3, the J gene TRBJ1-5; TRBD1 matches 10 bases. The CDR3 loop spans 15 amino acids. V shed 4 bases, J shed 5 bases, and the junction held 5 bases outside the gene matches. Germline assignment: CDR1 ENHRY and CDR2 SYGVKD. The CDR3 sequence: CAISVTGTGDQPQHF. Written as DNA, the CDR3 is TGTGCCATCAGTGTAACCGGGACAGGGGATCAGCCCCAGCATTTT.

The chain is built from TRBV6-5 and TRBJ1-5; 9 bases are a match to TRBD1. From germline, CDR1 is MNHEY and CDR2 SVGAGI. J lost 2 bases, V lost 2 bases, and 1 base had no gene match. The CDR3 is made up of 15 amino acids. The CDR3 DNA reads TGTGCCAGCAGTTACAGGACAGGGGGCAATCAGCCCCAGCATTTT. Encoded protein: CASSYRTGGNQPQHF.

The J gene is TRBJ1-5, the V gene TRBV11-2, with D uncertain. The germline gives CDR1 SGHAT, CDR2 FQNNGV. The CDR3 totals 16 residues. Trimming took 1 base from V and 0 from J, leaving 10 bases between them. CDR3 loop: CASSLVGGISNQPQHF. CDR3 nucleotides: TGTGCCAGCAGCTTAGTGGGAGGGATTAGCAATCAGCCCCAGCATTTT.

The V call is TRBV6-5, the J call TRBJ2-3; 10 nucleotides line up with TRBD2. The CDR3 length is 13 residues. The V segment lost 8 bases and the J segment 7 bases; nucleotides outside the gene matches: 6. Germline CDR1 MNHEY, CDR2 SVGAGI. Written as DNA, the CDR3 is TGTGCCAGCCAGCTAGCGGGGGCCTATACGCAGTATTTT. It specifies CASQLAGAYTQYF.

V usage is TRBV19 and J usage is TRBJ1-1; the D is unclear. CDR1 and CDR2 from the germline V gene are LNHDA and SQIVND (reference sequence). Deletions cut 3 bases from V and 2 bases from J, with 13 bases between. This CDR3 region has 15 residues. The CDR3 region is CASSMDAAINTEAFF. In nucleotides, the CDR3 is TGTGCCAGTAGTATGGATGCAGCGATTAACACTGAAGCTTTCTTT.